This T cell receptor (beta chain) comes out of a study of CD8+CD57+ T cells in acquired aplastic anemia. Across the study: Isolated CD4+ and CD8+ cells, once sorted, yielded DNA averaging roughly 3 ug.

Genomic DNA acted as the template from which TCR beta VDJ combination and CDR3 sequence profiling were carried out. One entry per CDR3 protein results from TCRdb running MiXCR on the reads. The data contain around 150,000 distinct CDR3 sequences, around 45% of them seen just once; the ten biggest clones take up 0.85% to 1.3%. Germline V gives CDR1 KGHDR, CDR2 SFDVKD. V gave up 7 bases and J gave up 0 bases, with 13 bases separating them. This CDR3 has 15 amino acids. The sequence was obtained from a human donor in good health. This chain joins TRBV24-1 and TRBJ2-3; D not resolved. Sequenced sample: sorted CD4+, CD8+, or CD8+CD57+ T cells (not recorded which) from PBMCs. CDR3 amino acids: CATSPPLPSTDTQYF. DNA for the CDR3: TGTGCCACCAGCCCACCCCTCCCCAGCACAGATACGCAGTATTTT.